These T cell receptor beta chains were read from a single sample in a study of T cell responses to AZD1222 COVID-19 vaccine. Sequencing used immunoSEQ multiplex PCR; TCRdb keeps in-frame clones, though not all of them. This table holds over 90,000 clones, roughly 92% found once. This specimen was peripheral blood, taken 28 days after the second AZD1222 dose. These receptors were collected from an adult who received the AZD1222 COVID-19 vaccine. The CDR3 runs from the conserved cysteine through the conserved F or W. The order of the fields is CDR3 protein, CDR3 DNA, J gene, clone size, D gene, V gene. A D gene is named only where the DNA matches it firmly. Size tells how often a clone was seen (once, few, many) or the class of an expanded clone, and some rows leave it out.

CDR3: CASSQCERGERTDTQYF; DNA: TGCGCCAGCAGTCAATGTGAGCGGGGGGAGAGAACAGATACGCAGTATTTT; J: TRBJ2-3; size: NA; D: TRBD2; V: TRBV23-1
CDR3: CASSPLDRGVTEAFF; DNA: TGTGCCAGCAGCCCGCTAGACAGGGGCGTCACTGAAGCTTTCTTT; J: TRBJ1-1; size: NA; D: TRBD1; V: TRBV3-1/TRBV3-2
CDR3: CSVGPPGVGYTF; DNA: TGCAGCGTTGGACCCCCAGGGGTTGGCTACACCTTC; J: TRBJ1-2; size: NA; D: NA; V: TRBV29-1
CDR3: CASSNTGTGGLNTEAFF; DNA: TGTGCCAGCAGCAATACCGGGACAGGGGGATTGAACACTGAAGCTTTCTTT; J: TRBJ1-1; size: NA; D: TRBD1; V: TRBV13
CDR3: CASSLFGGAGDTQYF; DNA: TGTGCCAGCAGCTTATTCGGGGGGGCCGGGGATACGCAGTATTTT; J: TRBJ2-3; size: NA; D: TRBD2; V: TRBV7-8
CDR3: CASSSGDPYNSPLHF; DNA: TGTGCCAGCAGCTCAGGGGACCCGTATAATTCACCCCTCCACTTT; J: TRBJ1-6; size: NA; D: NA; V: TRBV7-2
CDR3: CASSQDGTSPSDTQYF; DNA: TGTGCCAGCAGCCAAGACGGGACTAGCCCCTCAGATACGCAGTATTTT; J: TRBJ2-3; size: NA; D: TRBD2; V: TRBV4-2
CDR3: CASSQGTKHDEQYF; DNA: TGTGCCAGCAGCCAAGGGACAAAGCACGACGAGCAGTACTTC; J: TRBJ2-7; size: once; D: NA; V: TRBV3-1/TRBV3-2
CDR3: CASSSQIRSSGATYEQYF; DNA: TGTGCCAGTAGTTCCCAAATACGCTCTAGCGGGGCTACCTACGAGCAGTACTTC; J: TRBJ2-7; size: NA; D: TRBD2; V: TRBV19
CDR3: CASTERTVNQPQHF; DNA: TGTGCCAGTACCGAGCGGACAGTTAATCAGCCCCAGCATTTT; J: TRBJ1-5; size: NA; D: NA; V: TRBV19
CDR3: CSVAGTGGPSGELFF; DNA: TGCAGCGTGGCCGGGACAGGGGGCCCGTCCGGGGAGCTGTTTTTT; J: TRBJ2-2; size: NA; D: TRBD1; V: TRBV29-1
CDR3: CASSGQELTDTQYF; DNA: TGTGCCAGCAGTGGACAGGAGCTCACAGATACGCAGTATTTT; J: TRBJ2-3; size: NA; D: NA; V: TRBV2
CDR3: CASRQIGHNEQFF; DNA: TGTGCCAGCAGACAGATAGGGCACAATGAGCAGTTCTTC; J: TRBJ2-1; size: NA; D: NA; V: TRBV11-2
CDR3: CAISEDRVSNQPQHF; DNA: TGTGCCATCAGTGAGGACAGGGTAAGCAATCAGCCCCAGCATTTT; J: TRBJ1-5; size: NA; D: TRBD1; V: TRBV10-3
CDR3: CASSQMVSAVRLFF; DNA: TGCGCCAGCAGCCAAATGGTCTCCGCCGTCAGGCTGTTTTTT; J: TRBJ2-2; size: NA; D: NA; V: TRBV4-3
CDR3: CASSLGTGVGGYTF; DNA: TGTGCCAGCAGTTTAGGGACAGGGGTCGGTGGCTACACCTTC; J: TRBJ1-2; size: NA; D: TRBD1; V: TRBV28
CDR3: CASSPLQGSGYEQYF; DNA: TGTGCCAGCTCACCACTACAGGGTTCCGGCTACGAGCAGTACTTC; J: TRBJ2-7; size: NA; D: NA; V: TRBV18
CDR3: CASSQTGWGQPQHF; DNA: TGTGCCAGCAGCCAAACAGGGTGGGGTCAGCCCCAGCATTTT; J: TRBJ1-5; size: NA; D: NA; V: TRBV3-1/TRBV3-2
CDR3: CASTSPGGGEKLFF; DNA: TGTGCCAGCACCTCCCCGGGTGGGGGGGAAAAACTGTTTTTT; J: TRBJ1-4; size: NA; D: NA; V: TRBV6-5
CDR3: CASSLIPYEQYF; DNA: TGTGCCAGCAGCCTAATCCCTTACGAGCAGTACTTC; J: TRBJ2-7; size: NA; D: NA; V: TRBV28
CDR3: CASSPLGETQYF; DNA: TGTGCCAGCAGCCCCCTAGGAGAGACCCAGTACTTC; J: TRBJ2-5; size: NA; D: NA; V: TRBV7-3
CDR3: CASSGQMYNSPLHF; DNA: TGTGCCAGTAGTGGACAGATGTATAATTCACCCCTCCACTTT; J: TRBJ1-6; size: NA; D: NA; V: TRBV19
CDR3: CASSYDLGYGYTF; DNA: TGTGCCAGCAGTTACGATTTAGGCTATGGCTACACCTTC; J: TRBJ1-2; size: NA; D: NA; V: TRBV6-2/TRBV6-3
CDR3: CASSKGDGDTQYF; DNA: TGTGCCAGCAGCAAAGGGGATGGGGATACGCAGTATTTT; J: TRBJ2-3; size: NA; D: NA; V: TRBV28
CDR3: CASSLGFDTEAFF; DNA: TGTGCCAGTAGTTTGGGGTTTGACACTGAAGCTTTCTTT; J: TRBJ1-1; size: medium-sized; D: NA; V: TRBV19
CDR3: CASLGTGGEKLFF; DNA: TGTGCCAGCCTCGGGACAGGGGGTGAAAAACTGTTTTTT; J: TRBJ1-4; size: once; D: TRBD1; V: TRBV12-3/TRBV12-4
CDR3: CASSKEGRDGELFF; DNA: TGTGCCAGCAGCAAAGAAGGGCGGGACGGGGAGCTGTTTTTT; J: TRBJ2-2; size: NA; D: NA; V: TRBV21-1
CDR3: CASSSTGTGENIQYF; DNA: TGTGCCAGCAGTAGCACCGGGACGGGAGAAAACATTCAGTACTTC; J: TRBJ2-4; size: NA; D: NA; V: TRBV6-2/TRBV6-3
CDR3: CASSQDWTIGSPLHF; DNA: TGTGCCAGCAGCCAAGATTGGACTATCGGTTCACCCCTCCACTTT; J: TRBJ1-6; size: few; D: NA; V: TRBV4-2
CDR3: CAISEPGQGLAGELFF; DNA: TGTGCCATCAGTGAGCCAGGACAGGGTTTGGCCGGGGAGCTGTTTTTT; J: TRBJ2-2; size: once; D: TRBD1; V: TRBV10-3
CDR3: CASSGWTSGGAEETQYF; DNA: TGTGCCAGCAGCGGATGGACTAGCGGGGGGGCAGAAGAGACCCAGTACTTC; J: TRBJ2-5; size: NA; D: TRBD2; V: TRBV7-2
CDR3: CASSEAGGKFAEAFF; DNA: TGTGCCAGCAGTGAGGCAGGGGGCAAGTTTGCTGAAGCTTTCTTT; J: TRBJ1-1; size: once; D: TRBD1; V: TRBV2
CDR3: CATSRDRGPRDRSYNEQFF; DNA: TGTGCCACCAGCAGAGATCGTGGACCCCGGGACAGGTCCTACAATGAGCAGTTCTTC; J: TRBJ2-1; size: NA; D: TRBD1; V: TRBV15
CDR3: CASSPLVSANTEAFF; DNA: TGTGCCAGCTCACCACTTGTCTCAGCGAACACTGAAGCTTTCTTT; J: TRBJ1-1; size: NA; D: NA; V: TRBV18
CDR3: CASRRWPSTGELFF; DNA: TGTGCCAGCCGTCGGTGGCCCAGCACCGGGGAGCTGTTTTTT; J: TRBJ2-2; size: NA; D: NA; V: TRBV6-5
CDR3: CASSISGGDTYNEQFF; DNA: TGTGCCAGCAGCATAAGCGGGGGTGATACCTACAATGAGCAGTTCTTC; J: TRBJ2-1; size: few; D: TRBD2; V: TRBV9
CDR3: CASSEGVASGGARYEQYF; DNA: TGTGCCAGCAGTGAAGGCGTGGCTAGCGGGGGGGCCCGATACGAGCAGTACTTC; J: TRBJ2-7; size: NA; D: TRBD2; V: TRBV6-1
CDR3: CAGQGRLGVDTEAFF; DNA: TGTGCCGGCCAGGGGCGGCTCGGGGTTGACACTGAAGCTTTCTTT; J: TRBJ1-1; size: NA; D: NA; V: TRBV7-9
CDR3: CAISESGTSGGDFYEQYF; DNA: TGTGCCATCAGTGAATCTGGGACTAGCGGGGGCGACTTCTACGAGCAGTACTTC; J: TRBJ2-7; size: NA; D: TRBD2; V: TRBV10-3
CDR3: CASSSPRTGHYEQYF; DNA: TGTGCCAGCAGTTCCCCCCGGACAGGACATTACGAGCAGTACTTC; J: TRBJ2-7; size: NA; D: TRBD1; V: TRBV6-5
CDR3: CASSLSLAGGFYNEQFF; DNA: TGCGCCAGCAGCTTATCCTTGGCGGGGGGCTTCTACAATGAGCAGTTCTTC; J: TRBJ2-1; size: NA; D: TRBD2; V: TRBV5-1
CDR3: CASRSGGTEAFF; DNA: TGTGCCAGCAGGTCCGGGGGCACTGAAGCTTTCTTT; J: TRBJ1-1; size: NA; D: NA; V: TRBV27
CDR3: CASSTNYGYTF; DNA: TGTGCCAGCAGTACAAACTATGGCTACACCTTC; J: TRBJ1-2; size: NA; D: NA; V: TRBV6-5
CDR3: CATEGSSYEQYF; DNA: TGTGCCACCGAGGGGTCGTCCTACGAGCAGTACTTC; J: TRBJ2-7; size: once; D: NA; V: TRBV10-3
CDR3: CASSSQGTTGELFF; DNA: TGTGCCAGCAGTTCACAGGGTACCACCGGGGAGCTGTTTTTT; J: TRBJ2-2; size: NA; D: NA; V: TRBV6-6
CDR3: CASSLASDEAFF; DNA: TGTGCCAGCAGCTTAGCGTCGGATGAAGCTTTCTTT; J: TRBJ1-1; size: NA; D: NA; V: TRBV7-9
CDR3: CASSSRAGTSGGVNGYTF; DNA: TGTGCCAGCAGCTCGAGGGCCGGGACGTCGGGGGGGGTTAATGGCTACACCTTC; J: TRBJ1-2; size: NA; D: NA; V: TRBV5-4
CDR3: CASSPTANTGELFF; DNA: TGTGCCAGCTCACCGACAGCGAACACCGGGGAGCTGTTTTTT; J: TRBJ2-2; size: NA; D: NA; V: TRBV18
CDR3: CASSPGAGAAYEQYF; DNA: TGTGCCAGCAGTCCCGGGGCAGGGGCGGCCTACGAGCAGTACTTC; J: TRBJ2-7; size: NA; D: NA; V: TRBV6-5
CDR3: CASSSTGRRSYNEQFF; DNA: TGTGCCAGCAGCTCCACTGGGCGACGCTCCTACAATGAGCAGTTCTTC; J: TRBJ2-1; size: NA; D: NA; V: TRBV7-3
CDR3: CASSPQTQGGNTIYF; DNA: TGTGCCAGCAGCCCTCAGACACAGGGGGGAAACACCATATATTTT; J: TRBJ1-3; size: NA; D: TRBD1; V: TRBV9
CDR3: CASSVSPRETEAFF; DNA: TGTGCCAGCAGCGTGTCACCCCGGGAGACTGAAGCTTTCTTT; J: TRBJ1-1; size: NA; D: NA; V: TRBV9
CDR3: CSVMGTEAFF; DNA: TGCAGCGTTATGGGGACTGAAGCTTTCTTT; J: TRBJ1-1; size: NA; D: NA; V: TRBV29-1
CDR3: CASSGQGARTEAFF; DNA: TGCGCCAGCAGCGGACAGGGGGCAAGGACTGAAGCTTTCTTT; J: TRBJ1-1; size: NA; D: TRBD1; V: TRBV4-3
CDR3: CASSPLVVMGAGNQPQHF; DNA: TGTGCCAGCAGCCCTCTTGTTGTCATGGGCGCCGGCAATCAGCCCCAGCATTTT; J: TRBJ1-5; size: NA; D: NA; V: TRBV3-1/TRBV3-2
CDR3: CASSVTGTGDGYTF; DNA: TGTGCCAGCAGCGTAACCGGGACAGGAGATGGCTACACCTTC; J: TRBJ1-2; size: NA; D: TRBD1; V: TRBV4-2
CDR3: CASSLPELPTEAFF; DNA: TGTGCCAGCAGCCTCCCCGAGTTGCCCACTGAAGCTTTCTTT; J: TRBJ1-1; size: NA; D: NA; V: TRBV11-3
CDR3: CASSYKGPYTDTQYF; DNA: TGTGCCAGCAGTTACAAGGGACCATACACAGATACGCAGTATTTT; J: TRBJ2-3; size: once; D: NA; V: TRBV6-5
CDR3: CASSSGAAAGLAFF; DNA: TGTGCCAGCAGCTCTGGGGCCGCCGCCGGGCTAGCTTTCTTT; J: TRBJ1-1; size: medium-sized; D: NA; V: TRBV5-4
CDR3: CASWDRFYGYTF; DNA: TGTGCCAGTTGGGACAGATTCTATGGCTACACCTTC; J: TRBJ1-2; size: NA; D: TRBD1; V: TRBV27